The entry below describes one T cell receptor (beta chain). Its antigen is undetermined. The data are from a study of T cell repertoires in aging, cancer and after chemotherapy. Multiplex touch-down PCR with TRB-A/B primers amplified rearranged V-D-J TRB sequences. TCRdb fed the multiplex PCR reads into MiXCR, producing one record per CDR3 protein. The sample consists of thousands of distinct CDR3 sequences, roughly 39% of them appearing once. Study-wide findings and caveats: Rebound thymic output was suggested by rising median generation probability during chemotherapy in each cancer cohort. Age-matched healthy donors had significantly more diverse, less clonal blood TCR repertoires than untreated cancer patients.

Peripheral blood genomic DNA, not sorted cells or RNA, was the template. This TCR was sampled from a human donor with a blood cancer. What was sequenced was blood.

CDR3 amino acids: CASSQGGGYLAKNIQYF. The CDR3 DNA follows: TGTGCCAGCAGCCAAGGTGGGGGCTACCTAGCCAAAAACATTCAGTACTTC. The V call is TRBV14, the J call TRBJ2-4; D possibly corresponds to TRBD1 (6 bases). Deletions cut 1 base from V and 0 bases from J, with 13 bases between. Germline CDR1 SGHDN, CDR2 FVKESK. This CDR3 comprises 17 residues.